What follows are 3 T cell receptor beta chains derived from one specimen sequenced in a study of T cells in Graves' hyperthyroidism and ophthalmopathy. Researchers amplified the TCR beta CDR3 regions from RNA transcripts. The study used the HTBI primer set for a first-round RT-PCR of the TCR CDR3. From the multiplex PCR reads, TCRdb called clonotypes with MiXCR, one entry per CDR3 protein. The data hold nearly 750,000 distinct CDR3 sequences, with 35% observed a single time. The specimen was blood. These receptors originate from a woman aged 40 to 50 with Graves' hyperthyroidism.

For this clonotype: A much larger clone differs from this one at a single base, so this may be a read error. The rearrangement links TRBV2 to TRBJ2-2; no reliable D call. Germline CDR1 SNHLY, CDR2 FYNNEI. The CDR3 contains 15 residues. The CDR3 coding sequence is TGTGCCAGCAGTCGGACGGATGCTTACACCGGGCAGCTGTTTTTT. This encodes CASSRTDAYTGQLFF.

The J gene is TRBJ2-7, the V gene TRBV25-1; tentatively, D is TRBD2 (6 bases). This CDR3 is built from 17 residues. Germline V gene sequence: CDR1 MGHDK, CDR2 SYGVNS. V was trimmed by 5 bases and J by 5 bases, leaving 25 bases between them. CDR3 sequence: CASSYPGGARVEDEQYF. CDR3 coding DNA: TGTGCCAGCAGTTACCCCGGCGGGGCCAGGGTCGAAGACGAGCAGTACTTC.

Concerning this clonotype: This may be a read error, as it is one base from a much larger clone. The rearrangement links TRBV7-9 to TRBJ2-7; D unclear. The CDR3 sequence is 13 residues long. The germline V gene has CDR1 SEHNR and CDR2 FQNEAQ (reference sequence). With 5 bases removed from V and 6 bases from J, the gap between germline ends came to 14 bases. The CDR3, as DNA: TGTGCCAGCAGCGTATACCCTACCTGCGAGCAGTACTTC. Its translation: CASSVYPTCEQYF. The variable domain in full, completed from reference TRBV7-9 and TRBJ2-7, reads DTGVSQNPRHKITKRGQNVTFRCDPISEHNRLYWYRQTLGQGPEFLTYFQNEAQLEKSRLLSDRFSAERPKGSFSTLEIQRTEQGDSAMYLCASSVYPTCEQYFGPGTRLTVT.